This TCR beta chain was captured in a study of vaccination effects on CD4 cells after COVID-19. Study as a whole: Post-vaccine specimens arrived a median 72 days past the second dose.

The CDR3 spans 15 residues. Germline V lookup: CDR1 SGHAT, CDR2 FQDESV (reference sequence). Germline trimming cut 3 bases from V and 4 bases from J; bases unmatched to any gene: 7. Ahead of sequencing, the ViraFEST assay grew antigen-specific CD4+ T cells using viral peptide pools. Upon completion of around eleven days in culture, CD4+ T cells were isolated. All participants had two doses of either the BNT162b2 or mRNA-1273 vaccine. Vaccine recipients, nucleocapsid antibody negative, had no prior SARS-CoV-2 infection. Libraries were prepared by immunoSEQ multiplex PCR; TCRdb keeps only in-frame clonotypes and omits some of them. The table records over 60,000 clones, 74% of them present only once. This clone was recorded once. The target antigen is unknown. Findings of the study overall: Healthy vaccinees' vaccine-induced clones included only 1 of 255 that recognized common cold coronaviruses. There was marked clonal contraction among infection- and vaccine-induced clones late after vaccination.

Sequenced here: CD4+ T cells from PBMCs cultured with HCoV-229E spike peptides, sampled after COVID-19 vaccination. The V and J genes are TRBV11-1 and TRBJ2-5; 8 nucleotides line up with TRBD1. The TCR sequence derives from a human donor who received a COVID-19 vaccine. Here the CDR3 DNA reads TGTGCCAGCAGCTTCCGAGGGGACAGGAGAGAGACCCAGTACTTC. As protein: CASSFRGDRRETQYF. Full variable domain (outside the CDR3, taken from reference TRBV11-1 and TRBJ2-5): EAEVAQSPRYKITEKSQAVAFWCDPISGHATLYWYRQILGQGPELLVQFQDESVVDDSQLPKDRFSAERLKGVDSTLKIQPAELGDSAMYLCASSFRGDRRETQYFGPGTRLLVL.